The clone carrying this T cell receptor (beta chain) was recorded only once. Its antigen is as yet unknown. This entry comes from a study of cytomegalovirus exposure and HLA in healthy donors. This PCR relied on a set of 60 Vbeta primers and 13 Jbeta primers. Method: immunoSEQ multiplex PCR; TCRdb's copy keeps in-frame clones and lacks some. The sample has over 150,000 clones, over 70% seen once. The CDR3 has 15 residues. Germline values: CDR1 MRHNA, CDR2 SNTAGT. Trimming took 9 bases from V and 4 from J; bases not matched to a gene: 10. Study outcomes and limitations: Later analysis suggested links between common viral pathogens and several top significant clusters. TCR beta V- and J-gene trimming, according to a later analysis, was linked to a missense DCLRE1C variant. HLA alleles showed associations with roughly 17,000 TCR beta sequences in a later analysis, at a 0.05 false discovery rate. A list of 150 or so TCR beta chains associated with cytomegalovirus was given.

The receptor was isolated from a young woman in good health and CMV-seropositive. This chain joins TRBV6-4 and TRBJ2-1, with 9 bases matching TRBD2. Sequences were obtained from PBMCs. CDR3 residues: CARERLAAPYNEQFF. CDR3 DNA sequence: TGTGCCAGAGAGAGACTAGCGGCTCCTTACAATGAGCAGTTCTTC.